The rows below give T cell receptor beta chains drawn from one sample of a study of T cell repertoires in cytomegalovirus infection. The antigens of these receptors remain unknown. MiXCR was run by TCRdb on the reads, yielding one entry per CDR3 protein. The sample lists 250,000 to 300,000 distinct CDR3 sequences; about 20% were seen once. Sequenced material: cultured PBMCs, taken from culture after CMV antigen stimulation. The receptors shown here come from a human donor in good health (CMV status not recorded). Some clones in this sample may be carry-over from other donors' samples. The CDR3 runs from the conserved cysteine through the conserved F or W. Each record gives: V gene, clone size, D gene, J gene, CDR3 DNA, CDR3 protein. D genes are given only for firm matches. Only some rows state a clone size, as once, few, many or a class for expanded clones.

v_call: TRBV10-3; clone_size: NA; d_call: TRBD1; j_call: TRBJ1-6; cdr3_nt: TGTGCCATCAGTGAGCTTATGCTTGGGACAGGGGGCAACCCGGGCGATTCACCCCTCCACTTT; cdr3_aa: CAISELMLGTGGNPGDSPLHF
v_call: TRBV15; clone_size: NA; d_call: NA; j_call: TRBJ2-1; cdr3_nt: TGTGCCACCAGCACCCTTTACAATGAGCAGTTCTTC; cdr3_aa: CATSTLYNEQFF
v_call: TRBV7-2; clone_size: many; d_call: TRBD2; j_call: TRBJ2-5; cdr3_nt: TGTGCCAGCAGCCTAGAACTAGCGGAGACCCAGTACTTC; cdr3_aa: CASSLELAETQYF
v_call: TRBV4-2; clone_size: few; d_call: TRBD2; j_call: TRBJ2-5; cdr3_nt: TGTGCCAGCAGCCACCCCTCCGAGGGAGGGGAGACCCAGTACTTC; cdr3_aa: CASSHPSEGGETQYF
v_call: TRBV28; clone_size: few; d_call: TRBD1; j_call: TRBJ2-7; cdr3_nt: TGTGCCAGCAGTTTACCGCCGGGGACAGCCTACGAGCAGTACTTC; cdr3_aa: CASSLPPGTAYEQYF
v_call: TRBV4-3; clone_size: few; d_call: NA; j_call: TRBJ2-3; cdr3_nt: TGCGCCAGCAGCCAAGAAGGGGGGGGTACGCAGTATTTT; cdr3_aa: CASSQEGGGTQYF
v_call: TRBV7-2; clone_size: many; d_call: NA; j_call: TRBJ1-5; cdr3_nt: TGTGCCAGCAGCTTACGACAGCTAAATAGCAATCAGCCCCAGCATTTT; cdr3_aa: CASSLRQLNSNQPQHF
v_call: TRBV5-8; clone_size: NA; d_call: TRBD2; j_call: TRBJ2-7; cdr3_nt: TGTGCCAGCAGCGTCCCGGGACTATCCTACGAGCAGTACTTC; cdr3_aa: CASSVPGLSYEQYF
v_call: TRBV7-9; clone_size: NA; d_call: NA; j_call: TRBJ2-1; cdr3_nt: TGTGCCAGCAGCGTCTCCGGGGGTAACAATGAGCAGTTCTTC; cdr3_aa: CASSVSGGNNEQFF
v_call: TRBV7-9; clone_size: NA; d_call: NA; j_call: TRBJ2-4; cdr3_nt: TGTGCCAGCAGCTCCCCGATAGCCAAAAACATTCAGTACTTC; cdr3_aa: CASSSPIAKNIQYF
v_call: TRBV18; clone_size: NA; d_call: NA; j_call: TRBJ2-5; cdr3_nt: TGTGCCAGCTCACCACGGGCGGGCATGGAGACCCAGTACTTC; cdr3_aa: CASSPRAGMETQYF
v_call: TRBV6-2/TRBV6-3; clone_size: few; d_call: TRBD1; j_call: TRBJ1-3; cdr3_nt: TGTGCCAGCAGTGAAACAGGGGCCGGCTCTGGAAACACCATATATTTT; cdr3_aa: CASSETGAGSGNTIYF
v_call: TRBV6-5; clone_size: few; d_call: TRBD1; j_call: TRBJ2-3; cdr3_nt: TGTGCCAGCAGTGACAGGGGTGGGACAGATACGCAGTATTTT; cdr3_aa: CASSDRGGTDTQYF
v_call: TRBV27; clone_size: NA; d_call: NA; j_call: TRBJ2-6; cdr3_nt: TGTGCCAGCAGTGTCGCGGGGAGGGCCAACGTCCTGACTTTC; cdr3_aa: CASSVAGRANVLTF
v_call: TRBV30; clone_size: NA; d_call: NA; j_call: TRBJ2-1; cdr3_nt: TGTGCCTGGAGTGTAGCAGGGGAAGAGTTCTTC; cdr3_aa: CAWSVAGEEFF
v_call: TRBV30; clone_size: NA; d_call: NA; j_call: TRBJ1-1; cdr3_nt: TGTGCCTGGACTTTGGGACAGAACACTGAAGCTTTCTTT; cdr3_aa: CAWTLGQNTEAFF
v_call: TRBV6-2/TRBV6-3; clone_size: NA; d_call: TRBD1; j_call: TRBJ1-1; cdr3_nt: TGTGCCAGCAGTTACAGCCGAGGACAGGGCCACACTGAAGCTTTCTTT; cdr3_aa: CASSYSRGQGHTEAFF
v_call: TRBV6-2/TRBV6-3; clone_size: NA; d_call: NA; j_call: TRBJ2-7; cdr3_nt: TGTGCCAGCAGCCGACCCGGATCCTACGAGCAGTACTTC; cdr3_aa: CASSRPGSYEQYF
v_call: TRBV10-3; clone_size: NA; d_call: TRBD2; j_call: TRBJ2-3; cdr3_nt: TGTGCCACGATGCGCGAACTAGCGGGGGGTGGGGATACGCAGTATTTT; cdr3_aa: CATMRELAGGGDTQYF
v_call: TRBV7-8; clone_size: NA; d_call: TRBD2; j_call: TRBJ2-1; cdr3_nt: TGTGCCAGCAGCCTGACTAGCAGGCACAATGAGCAGTTCTTC; cdr3_aa: CASSLTSRHNEQFF
v_call: TRBV7-9; clone_size: NA; d_call: TRBD2; j_call: TRBJ2-2; cdr3_nt: TGTGCCAGCAGCTTGTTGAATCTAGCGGGGAACACCGGGGAGCTGTTTTTT; cdr3_aa: CASSLLNLAGNTGELFF
v_call: TRBV19; clone_size: NA; d_call: TRBD2; j_call: TRBJ2-1; cdr3_nt: TGTGCCAGTAGTTTACGGGAGGATGAGCAGTTCTTC; cdr3_aa: CASSLREDEQFF
v_call: TRBV20-1; clone_size: NA; d_call: TRBD1; j_call: TRBJ1-2; cdr3_nt: TGCAGTGCTAAGACAGGGGTCTATGGCTACACCTTC; cdr3_aa: CSAKTGVYGYTF
v_call: TRBV19; clone_size: NA; d_call: NA; j_call: TRBJ1-5; cdr3_nt: TGTGCCAGTAGTATGGGACGTGGGGGTCAGCCCCAGCATTTT; cdr3_aa: CASSMGRGGQPQHF
v_call: TRBV18; clone_size: NA; d_call: NA; j_call: TRBJ2-7; cdr3_nt: TGTGCCAGCTCACCTGAACTAGGACGGTTCTACGAGCAGTACTTC; cdr3_aa: CASSPELGRFYEQYF
v_call: TRBV11-2; clone_size: NA; d_call: TRBD2; j_call: TRBJ2-1; cdr3_nt: TGTGCCAGCAGCTTCAATGTGGGACTAGCCCTTGATGAGCAGTTCTTC; cdr3_aa: CASSFNVGLALDEQFF